This entry is about one T cell receptor beta chain. Study processing details: Amplification from reference gene primers served as the basis for estimated nucleated cell counts. Profiled with immunoSEQ multiplex PCR; TCRdb holds only in-frame clones, not every one. For V, J and clone size, that table is used; D and trimming come from the DNA. The data hold around 300,000 clones, with around four fifths observed a single time. This sample is drawn from a study of blood T cell repertoires in COVID-19. Study background: The samples span acute and convalescent COVID-19 from the United States, Italy and Spain. T cells, B-cell-depleted T cells, or PBMCs provided the cDNA or gDNA that served as material.

V lost 2 bases, J lost 1 base, and 17 bases lay in between. This CDR3 comprises 17 residues. The V gene's germline CDR1 is MGHRA and CDR2 YSYEKL. Sequenced: peripheral blood. The receptor was derived from a woman between 50 and 59 years old with active or convalescent COVID-19. The chain recombines TRBV4-1 with TRBJ1-1; a weak D match, TRBD1 (6 bases). CDR3: CASSQKYQGQKNTEAFF. The DNA for the CDR3 is TGCGCCAGCAGCCAAAAATATCAAGGACAGAAGAACACTGAAGCTTTCTTT.